This TCR beta chain originates from a study of blood T cell repertoires in COVID-19. The repertoire was sequenced with immunoSEQ multiplex PCR; TCRdb's copy has only in-frame clones and lacks some. The table has about 140,000 clones, 70% to 90% seen once. The germline V and J ends were trimmed by 1 base and 6 bases, with 12 bases remaining between them. CDR3 length: 15 residues. Germline V lookup: CDR1 SGHTA, CDR2 FQGNSA. The chain employs TRBV7-2 and TRBJ2-2; maybe TRBD2 (5 bases). The clonotype originates from a human donor in a cohort sampled during active COVID-19. Sample: peripheral blood. The CDR3 here is CASSLERPRAGELFF. CDR3 nucleotides: TGTGCCAGCAGCTTAGAGCGGCCGCGAGCCGGGGAGCTGTTTTTT.